The next 21 T cell receptor beta chains were all read from a single sample in a study of T cell changes during pregnancy in multiple sclerosis. The repertoire was sequenced with immunoSEQ multiplex PCR; TCRdb's copy has only in-frame clones and lacks some. The sample yields about 40,000 clones, about 91% seen once. Here the sequenced sample was CD4+ T cells from peripheral blood mononuclear cells, taken before pregnancy. The source of these receptors is a female donor with multiple sclerosis, enrolled in a pregnancy study.

DNA for the CDR3: TGTGCCTGGAATTTGCTGGGAGTCCAAGAGACCCAGTACTTC. The encoded protein is CAWNLLGVQETQYF. The chain employs TRBV30 and TRBJ2-5; possible D gene TRBD2, 5 bases. From germline, CDR1 is GTSNPN and CDR2 SVGIG (reference sequence). Deletions cut 4 bases from V and 1 base from J, with 13 bases between. The CDR3 has 14 amino acids.

The CDR3 sequence: CASSSSRGNYEQYF. The DNA for the CDR3 is TGCGCCAGCAGCTCCTCCAGGGGAAACTACGAGCAGTACTTC. The chain combines TRBV5-1 with TRBJ2-7; tentative D call: TRBD1 (6 bases). CDR1 SGHRS and CDR2 YFSETQ come from the germline V gene. The germline V and J ends were trimmed by 3 bases and 3 bases, with 13 bases remaining between them. CDR3 length equals 14 residues.

The count of this clone is one. V gene TRBV7-9 combines with J gene TRBJ2-1; perhaps TRBD2 as D (6 bases). Trimming shortened V by 3 bases and J by 2 bases, and 17 bases separated the two germline ends. The CDR3 consists of 17 residues. CDR1 and CDR2 from the germline V gene are SEHNR and FQNEAQ (reference sequence). DNA for the CDR3: TGTGCCAGCAGCTTGTCCGTCGGGCTAGCGCCCTACAATGAGCAGTTCTTC. Protein: CASSLSVGLAPYNEQFF.

The rearrangement joins TRBV7-9 to TRBJ2-7; a weak D match, TRBD1 (6 bases). Germline V CDR1 and CDR2: SEHNR, FQNEAQ (reference sequence). Trimming removed 7 bases from V and 2 bases from J, with 15 bases in between. The CDR3 totals 14 residues. The CDR3 region has the DNA TGTGCCAGCACGGCTGGGGGCGCGGCCTACGAGCAGTACTTC. Protein sequence: CASTAGGAAYEQYF.

The rearrangement joins TRBV19 to TRBJ2-1; 10 bases are a match to TRBD2. Per germline, CDR1 LNHDA and CDR2 SQIVND (reference sequence). The CDR3 contains 19 residues. V was clipped by 0 bases and J by 3 bases; unmatched bases: 11. The CDR3 loop is CASSIEPSGRFQLYNEQFF. CDR3 nucleotide sequence: TGTGCCAGTAGTATAGAGCCTAGCGGGAGATTTCAGCTCTACAATGAGCAGTTCTTC.

The count of this clone is one. The V call is TRBV7-3, the J call TRBJ2-2; TRBD2 agrees at 7 bases. Germline CDR1 and CDR2: SGHTA and FQGTGA. There are 18 residues in the CDR3. With 5 bases clipped from V and 3 bases from J, the junction kept 15 bases outside the gene matches. CDR3 in amino acids: CASSTIGGRAGYTGELFF. In DNA, the CDR3 is TGTGCCAGCAGCACTATCGGAGGGAGGGCCGGGTACACCGGGGAGCTGTTTTTT.

The CDR3 DNA follows: TGTGCCACCAGCCGGGACAGGGATTGGCAAGATACGCAGTATTTT. This sequence encodes CATSRDRDWQDTQYF. J is TRBJ2-3 and V is TRBV15; 9 nucleotides line up with TRBD1. The germline gives CDR1 LNHNV, CDR2 YYDKDF (reference sequence). V lost 5 bases, J lost 5 bases, and 8 bases stayed unmatched. The CDR3 is 15 amino acids.

This rearrangement joins TRBV6-5 to TRBJ1-4; maybe TRBD1 (5 bases). The CDR3 has 14 residues. Germline CDR1 reads MNHEY; CDR2 reads SVGAGI. The V end was cut by 8 bases, the J end by 10 bases, with 20 bases between. In DNA form, the CDR3 reads TGTGCCAGCCGGCCAGCCGCGGGGGGTGGAAAACTGTTTTTT. Translated: CASRPAAGGGKLFF.

This chain uses TRBV19 with TRBJ2-3; 9 positions agree with TRBD1. Germline V gene lookup returns CDR1 LNHDA and CDR2 SQIVND (reference sequence). There are 16 residues in the CDR3. Trimming removed 4 bases from V and 2 bases from J; junction bases left unmatched: 7. CDR3 DNA: TGTGCCAGTAGTACCCGGACAGGGGAGGCCACAGATACGCAGTATTTT. Translated: CASSTRTGEATDTQYF.

V usage is TRBV29-1 and J usage is TRBJ2-1; TRBD2 agrees at 12 bases. Germline V gene sequence: CDR1 SQVTM, CDR2 ANQGSEA. Trimming took 4 bases from V and 4 from J; bases not matched to a gene: 2. The CDR3 totals 14 residues. CDR3 coding DNA: TGCAGCGTTGTGACTAGCGGGAGATACAATGAGCAGTTCTTC. Translating gives CSVVTSGRYNEQFF.

This clone appeared a single time. The chain couples TRBV19 to TRBJ2-1, with 11 nucleotides matching TRBD2. The CDR3 covers 15 residues. In germline, CDR1 is LNHDA, CDR2 SQIVND (reference sequence). Trimming took 6 bases from V and 1 from J; bases not matched to a gene: 2. CDR3 loop: CASSRLAGSYNEQFF. CDR3 coding DNA: TGTGCCAGTAGCCGACTAGCGGGATCCTACAATGAGCAGTTCTTC.

This chain uses TRBV7-8 with TRBJ2-1; 10 nucleotides line up with TRBD2. Germline values: CDR1 SGHVS, CDR2 FQNEAQ. V lost 4 bases and J lost 1; bases outside the gene matches: 1. The CDR3 extends over 15 amino acids. The CDR3 bases are TGTGCCAGCAGCTCTAGCGGGAGATCCTACAATGAGCAGTTCTTC. Its translation: CASSSSGRSYNEQFF.

This chain connects TRBV5-1 to TRBJ2-2; D gene uncertain. The V gene lost 1 base and the J gene lost 0 bases, with 7 bases spanning the gap. The CDR3 is 15 amino acids. Germline V gene data show CDR1 as SGHRS and CDR2 as YFSETQ. The CDR3 is CASSLLEPNTGELFF. In DNA form, the CDR3 reads TGCGCCAGCAGCTTGCTGGAGCCGAACACCGGGGAGCTGTTTTTT.

The genes are TRBV6-5 and TRBJ2-3, with 7 nucleotides matching TRBD2. Looked up from germline, CDR1 is MNHEY and CDR2 is SVGAGI. Trimming at V came to 0 bases and at J to 3 bases, leaving 0 bases not matched to a gene. CDR3 length: 14 amino acids. As DNA, the CDR3 is TGTGCCAGCAGTTACTCACTAGCGACAGATACGCAGTATTTT. This sequence encodes CASSYSLATDTQYF.

The chain links TRBV6-1 to TRBJ2-1; D uncertain. Looked up from germline, CDR1 is MNHNS and CDR2 is SASEGT. This CDR3 comprises 16 residues. V lost 1 base, J lost 7 bases, and 17 bases lay in between. The CDR3 reads CASSEGGWARINEQFF. CDR3 bases: TGTGCCAGCAGTGAAGGTGGGTGGGCCCGAATTAATGAGCAGTTCTTC.

The chain employs TRBV4-2 and TRBJ2-1, with 13 bases identical to TRBD2. This CDR3 region has 17 residues. Per the germline V gene, CDR1 is LGHNA and CDR2 is YNFKEQ. V lost 1 base and J lost 7; bases outside the gene matches: 7. Here the CDR3 DNA reads TGTGCCAGCAGCCAAGTCGAAAGGACTAGCGGGAGTAATGAGCAGTTCTTC. Translation gives CASSQVERTSGSNEQFF.

The genes are TRBV28 and TRBJ2-2, with a tentative D call TRBD2 (6 bases). The V end was cut by 8 bases, the J end by 7 bases, with 20 bases between. The germline gives CDR1 MDHEN, CDR2 SYDVKM. The CDR3 covers 15 residues. The CDR3 reads CASGRGWGGSGELFF. The DNA of the CDR3 is TGTGCCAGCGGACGGGGGTGGGGCGGAAGCGGGGAGCTGTTTTTT.

The chain carries TRBV28 and TRBJ2-3; 9 bases align to TRBD1. Per germline, CDR1 MDHEN and CDR2 SYDVKM. CDR3 size: 15 residues. V lost 10 bases and J lost 2; bases outside the gene matches: 10. DNA of the CDR3: TGTGCCACCCGTGGGACAGGGATACTCACAGATACGCAGTATTTT. Residues: CATRGTGILTDTQYF.

The rearrangement uses TRBV19 and TRBJ2-7; D is perhaps TRBD1 (5 bases). Germline lookup yields CDR1 LNHDA and CDR2 SQIVND (reference sequence). This CDR3 is 15 amino acids long. Trimming removed 6 bases at V and 6 bases at J, with 21 bases between. The CDR3 nucleotides are TGTGCCAGTAGGGGGTTAGGGGCAATGGCTGGCGAGCAGTACTTC. Protein sequence: CASRGLGAMAGEQYF.

This clone has more than one count but fewer than ten. The chain uses TRBV18 and TRBJ1-4, with D possibly TRBD1 on 6 matching bases. The CDR3 is made up of 14 amino acids. V was trimmed by 3 bases and J by 6 bases, leaving 11 bases between them. CDR1 and CDR2 (germline): KGHSH, LQKENI. The CDR3 bases are TGTGCCAGCTCACCGGCAGGGGTCTATGAAAAACTGTTTTTT. It translates to CASSPAGVYEKLFF.

The rearrangement uses TRBV15 and TRBJ1-2, with D perhaps TRBD1 (6 bases). With 0 bases removed from V and 4 bases from J, the gap between germline ends came to 6 bases. Germline V gene data show CDR1 as LNHNV and CDR2 as YYDKDF (reference sequence). CDR3 length: 13 amino acids. CDR3 in DNA: TGTGCCACCAGCAGAGAGGGGGCCTATGGCTACACCTTC. As protein: CATSREGAYGYTF.